These 14 T cell receptor beta chains share one sample of origin, sequenced in a study of cytomegalovirus exposure and HLA in healthy donors. A multiplex PCR was run with 60 Vbeta primers and 13 Jbeta primers. Measured with immunoSEQ multiplex PCR; TCRdb has only the in-frame clones, and not every one. Of about 150,000 clones in the sample, roughly 66% were seen once. Specimen: PBMCs. The receptors come from a woman aged 18-29 years in good health and CMV-seronegative.

CDR3 nucleotide sequence: TGCGCCAGCAAATCGTTACAGGCGACGATTAATGAAAAACTGTTTTTT. This codes for CASKSLQATINEKLFF. The V gene is TRBV4-1, the J gene TRBJ1-4, with D possibly being TRBD1 (5 bases). The germline CDR1 and CDR2 sequences are MGHRA and YSYEKL. This CDR3 is 16 amino acids long. Between the trimmed V and J ends, which lost 7 bases and 4 bases, there was a span of 19 bases.

CDR3 loop: CASSVQTGYNTYGYTF. Written as DNA, the CDR3 is TGTGCCAGCTCAGTTCAGACAGGGTATAATACCTATGGCTACACCTTC. The chain joins TRBV18 to TRBJ1-2; TRBD1 matches at 7 bases. Trimming took 5 bases from V and 4 from J; bases not matched to a gene: 13. Germline CDR1 KGHSH, CDR2 LQKENI. This CDR3 is 16 amino acids long.

The gene calls are TRBV4-1 and TRBJ2-1; 9 bases align to TRBD1. CDR1 is MGHRA and CDR2 is YSYEKL in the germline V gene. The CDR3 covers 16 residues. Trimming removed 4 bases from V and 5 bases from J; junction bases left unmatched: 9. The CDR3 DNA reads TGCGCCAGCAGCCCCCCCGGGACAGGGCTACACAATGAGCAGTTCTTC. Its translation is CASSPPGTGLHNEQFF.

V usage is TRBV6-5 and J usage is TRBJ2-7; 7 positions agree with TRBD1. Germline CDR1 reads MNHEY; CDR2 reads SVGAGI. V lost 6 bases to trimming and J lost 5 bases; unmatched junction nucleotides: 10. This CDR3 has 14 amino acids. The CDR3 loop is CASRRQGLGHEQYF. The DNA of the CDR3 is TGTGCCAGCAGGCGACAGGGTTTGGGGCACGAGCAGTACTTC.

The V and J genes are TRBV7-2 and TRBJ2-1; 8 bases align to TRBD2. With V trimmed by 6 bases and J by 0 bases, 7 bases remained unmatched. The CDR3 is 16 residues long. Germline CDR1 reads SGHTA; CDR2 reads FQGNSA. The CDR3, as DNA: TGTGCCAGCAGGTTATTAGCGGGGAGCTCCTACAATGAGCAGTTCTTC. As protein: CASRLLAGSSYNEQFF.

This clone was detected a few times. V usage is TRBV13 and J usage is TRBJ1-2, with D tentatively TRBD1 (5 bases). Trimming stripped 0 bases from V and 2 bases from J, with 7 bases between. The CDR3 consists of 14 residues. Germline V gene data show CDR1 as PRHDT and CDR2 as FYEKMQ (reference sequence). CDR3 region: CASSLGGGNYGYTF. The CDR3 bases are TGTGCCAGCAGCTTAGGTGGGGGGAACTATGGCTACACCTTC.

With regard to this clone: Within the sample, other DNA sequences also encode this same CDR3. The chain combines TRBV4-3 with TRBJ2-1; 8 positions match TRBD2. Germline V gene data show CDR1 as LGHNA and CDR2 as YSLEER. V shed 0 bases and J 4 bases; nucleotides not matched to a gene: 5. The CDR3 runs 16 residues. The CDR3 here is CASSQETSGSYNEQFF. In DNA form, the CDR3 reads TGCGCCAGCAGCCAAGAGACGAGCGGGAGTTACAATGAGCAGTTCTTC.

The chain combines TRBV5-6 with TRBJ1-6, with a tentative D call TRBD1 (5 bases). The CDR3 totals 16 residues. Germline values: CDR1 SGHDT, CDR2 YYEEEE. V shed 6 bases and J shed 2 bases, with 15 bases lying between them. This CDR3 is CASTNAGQAYNSPLHF. The CDR3 DNA is TGTGCCAGCACGAACGCGGGGCAGGCCTATAATTCACCCCTCCACTTT.

The V gene is TRBV6-5, the J gene TRBJ2-1, with a possible D match to TRBD2 (7 bases). V lost 2 bases and J 10 bases, leaving 18 bases between the germline ends. This CDR3 has 15 amino acids. Germline V gene sequence: CDR1 MNHEY, CDR2 SVGAGI. The CDR3 coding sequence is TGTGCCAGCAGTTACGGGGGGGCTCTCAAAACGGAGCAGTTCTTC. Translation: CASSYGGALKTEQFF.

V is TRBV19 and J is TRBJ1-1; TRBD1 matches 10 bases. The germline V gene encodes CDR1 LNHDA and CDR2 SQIVND (reference sequence). The CDR3 runs to 16 residues. The ends lost 3 bases at V and 0 bases at J; junction bases unmatched: 4. The CDR3 DNA reads TGTGCCAGTAGTATGGGGGACAGGGGAATGAACACTGAAGCTTTCTTT. It specifies CASSMGDRGMNTEAFF.

This clone was seen a few times. J is TRBJ1-1 and V is TRBV6-5; no firm D call. This CDR3 spans 15 amino acids. Germline-derived CDR1 and CDR2 are MNHEY and SVGAGI. Trimming shortened V by 0 bases and J by 0 bases, and 8 bases separated the two germline ends. The CDR3 sequence is CASSYSLRLNTEAFF. The CDR3 nucleotides read TGTGCCAGCAGTTACTCCCTCAGGCTGAACACTGAAGCTTTCTTT.

V usage is TRBV15 and J usage is TRBJ2-1; the match to TRBD2 covers 8 bases. The CDR3 has 18 residues. Germline CDR1 is LNHNV and CDR2 is YYDKDF (reference sequence). After removal of 2 bases from V and 5 bases from J, the junction contained 14 bases not matched to a gene. The CDR3 reads CATSRSGWSNGRDNEQFF. The CDR3 DNA follows: TGTGCCACCAGCAGAAGCGGGTGGTCCAACGGGAGGGACAATGAGCAGTTCTTC.

The chain links TRBV5-1 to TRBJ1-1; 8 bases align to TRBD1. The V segment lost 0 bases and the J segment 7 bases; nucleotides outside the gene matches: 2. This CDR3 contains 13 residues. CDR1 is SGHRS and CDR2 is YFSETQ in the germline V gene. The CDR3 nucleotides are TGCGCCAGCAGCTTGGGACAGGGGTTTGAAGCTTTCTTT. This codes for CASSLGQGFEAFF.

The chain joins TRBV28 to TRBJ1-4; weak D call: TRBD1 (6 bases). Germline CDR1 MDHEN, CDR2 SYDVKM. This CDR3 is 12 amino acids long. Trimming took 8 bases from V and 5 from J, leaving 9 bases between them. The CDR3 sequence is CASLGANEKLFF. CDR3 bases: TGTGCCAGCCTGGGGGCGAATGAAAAACTGTTTTTT.